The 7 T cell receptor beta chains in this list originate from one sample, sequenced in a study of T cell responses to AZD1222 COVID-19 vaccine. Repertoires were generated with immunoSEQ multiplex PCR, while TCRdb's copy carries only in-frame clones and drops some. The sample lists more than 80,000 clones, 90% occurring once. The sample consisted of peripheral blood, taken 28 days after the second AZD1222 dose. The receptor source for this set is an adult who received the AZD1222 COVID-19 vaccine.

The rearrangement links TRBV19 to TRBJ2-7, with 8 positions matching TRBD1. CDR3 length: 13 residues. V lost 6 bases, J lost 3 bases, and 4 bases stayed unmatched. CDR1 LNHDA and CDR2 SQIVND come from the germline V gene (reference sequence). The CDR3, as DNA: TGTGCCAGTAGCGATGGACAGGGCTACGAGCAGTACTTC. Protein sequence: CASSDGQGYEQYF.

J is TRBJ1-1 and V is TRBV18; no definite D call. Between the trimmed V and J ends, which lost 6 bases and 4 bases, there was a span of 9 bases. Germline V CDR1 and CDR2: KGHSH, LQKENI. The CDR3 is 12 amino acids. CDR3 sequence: CASSPIGTEAFF. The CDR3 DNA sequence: TGTGCCAGCTCCCCGATAGGCACTGAAGCTTTCTTT.

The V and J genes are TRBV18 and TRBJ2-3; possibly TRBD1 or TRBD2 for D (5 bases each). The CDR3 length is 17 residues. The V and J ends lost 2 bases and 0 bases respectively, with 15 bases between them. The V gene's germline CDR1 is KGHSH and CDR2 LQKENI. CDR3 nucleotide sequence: TGTGCCAGCTCACCATACTCCGAGGGGACGAGCACAGATACGCAGTATTTT. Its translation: CASSPYSEGTSTDTQYF.

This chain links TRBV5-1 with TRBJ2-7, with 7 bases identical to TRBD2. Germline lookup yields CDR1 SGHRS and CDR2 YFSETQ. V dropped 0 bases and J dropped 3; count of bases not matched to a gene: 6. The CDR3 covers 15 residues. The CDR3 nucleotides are TGCGCCAGCAGCTTGGTTGCAGGGAGGGACTACGAGCAGTACTTC. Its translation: CASSLVAGRDYEQYF.

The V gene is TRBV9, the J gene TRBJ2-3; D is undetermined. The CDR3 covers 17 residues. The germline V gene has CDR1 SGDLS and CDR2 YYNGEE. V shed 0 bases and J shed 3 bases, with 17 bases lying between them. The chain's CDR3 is CASSVGPLPSGTDTQYF. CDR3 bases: TGTGCCAGCAGCGTAGGCCCATTGCCTTCCGGTACAGATACGCAGTATTTT.

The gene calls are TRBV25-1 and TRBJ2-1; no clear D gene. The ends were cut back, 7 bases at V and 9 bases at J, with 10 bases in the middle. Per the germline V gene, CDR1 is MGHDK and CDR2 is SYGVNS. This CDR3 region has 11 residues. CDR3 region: CASTLGSEQFF. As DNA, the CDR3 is TGTGCCAGCACCCTTGGTAGTGAGCAGTTCTTC.

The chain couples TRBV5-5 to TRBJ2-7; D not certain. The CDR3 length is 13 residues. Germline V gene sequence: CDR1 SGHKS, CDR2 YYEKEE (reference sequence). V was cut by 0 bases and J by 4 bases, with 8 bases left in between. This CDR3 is CASSLGRSYEQYF. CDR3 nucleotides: TGTGCCAGCAGCTTGGGACGGTCATACGAGCAGTACTTC.